This TCR beta chain originates from a study of T cells after yellow fever vaccination. CDR1 and CDR2 from the germline V gene are SGHRS and YFSETQ. V trimming: 0 bases; J trimming: 3 bases; junction bases outside the gene matches: 14. This CDR3 comprises 20 residues. TCR cDNA, made by 5'RACE template switching, carried an added universal primer site and UMIs. One entry per CDR3 protein, called by TCRdb with MiXCR from the 5' RACE reads. The profile shows approximately 300,000 distinct CDR3 sequences, approximately 7% of them singletons. The rearrangement joins TRBV5-1 to TRBJ1-4; TRBD1 aligns across 10 bases. The clonotype originates from a man aged 18-30 years who received the YFV17D yellow fever vaccine. The starting material was PBMCs, obtained more than 35 days after the first yellow fever vaccination. CDR3 DNA: TGCGCCAGCAGCTTGGAACCCCCGGGACAGGGGAGAGGAGCTAATGAAAAACTGTTTTTT. Translated: CASSLEPPGQGRGANEKLFF.